The 31 T cell receptor beta chains below come from one sample, sequenced in a study of STAT3 mutations in large granular lymphocyte leukemia. The study, taken as a whole, reports: Every T-LGLL patient had at least one immunodominant TCRbeta clonotype.

Sequencing was performed with immunoSEQ multiplex PCR; in TCRdb, only in-frame clones are kept and a portion is missing. The sample shows 15,000 to 17,000 clones, 85% to 95% of them seen only once. These receptors lack a known antigen. What was sequenced was peripheral blood mononuclear cells. Receptor source: a woman between 50 and 59 years old with T-cell large granular lymphocyte leukemia. Some clones in this sample may be carry-over from other donors' samples.

This chain joins TRBV18 and TRBJ1-2; 8 nucleotides match TRBD1. The CDR3 has 15 residues. J lost 4 bases, V lost 5 bases, and 9 bases had no gene match. Germline V gene lookup returns CDR1 KGHSH and CDR2 LQKENI. In nucleotides, the CDR3 is TGTGCCAGCTCAGCCCTCCCAGGGGGCGGCTATGGCTACACCTTC. Amino acids: CASSALPGGGYGYTF.

This chain joins TRBV29-1 and TRBJ2-7; either TRBD1 or TRBD2 may supply D (5 bases each). The CDR3 contains 14 residues. Germline CDR1 SQVTM, CDR2 ANQGSEA. CDR3 region: CRPLPGTATYEQYF. The CDR3 DNA follows: TGCAGGCCCCTTCCAGGGACGGCGACCTACGAGCAGTACTTC.

The chain has TRBV14 and TRBJ2-6, with D possibly being TRBD1 or TRBD2 (5 bases each). This CDR3 is built from 17 residues. The germline V and J ends were trimmed by 3 bases and 0 bases, with 12 bases remaining between them. Germline V CDR1 and CDR2: SGHDN, FVKESK. The CDR3 here is CASSHLPGRSGANVLTF. The CDR3 bases are TGTGCCAGCAGCCACTTACCGGGACGCTCTGGGGCCAACGTCCTGACTTTC.

The J gene is TRBJ2-3, the V gene TRBV5-1; unclear D gene. The CDR3 is made up of 14 amino acids. V lost 6 bases to trimming and J lost 6 bases, with 17 bases between them. The germline CDR1 and CDR2 sequences are SGHRS and YFSETQ. The CDR3 region is CASTFPPGPDTQYF. Here the CDR3 DNA reads TGCGCCAGCACCTTTCCGCCCGGACCCGATACGCAGTATTTT. Full variable domain (missing parts from reference TRBV5-1 and TRBJ2-3): KAGVTQTPRYLIKTRGQQVTLSCSPISGHRSVSWYQQTPGQGLQFLFEYFSETQRNKGNFPGRFSGRQFSNSRSEMNVSTLELGDSALYLCASTFPPGPDTQYFGPGTRLTVL.

V usage is TRBV28 and J usage is TRBJ2-5, with D perhaps matching TRBD2 (6 bases). In germline, CDR1 is MDHEN, CDR2 SYDVKM. Trimming removed 2 bases at V and 4 bases at J, with 8 bases between. The CDR3 is 13 amino acids. Here the CDR3 DNA reads TGTGCCAGCAGTTTAACTAGCCCAGAGACCCAGTACTTC. Protein sequence: CASSLTSPETQYF.

This chain joins TRBV14 and TRBJ2-3, with D possibly matching TRBD2 (6 bases). This CDR3 spans 15 amino acids. V dropped 4 bases and J dropped 2 bases, with 13 bases sitting between them. In germline, CDR1 is SGHDN, CDR2 FVKESK. CDR3: CASSLSGGSTDTQYF. CDR3 nucleotide sequence: TGTGCCAGCAGCCTTAGTGGGGGGTCCACAGATACGCAGTATTTT.

This sequence joins TRBV28 and TRBJ1-2; D ambiguous. Germline values: CDR1 MDHEN, CDR2 SYDVKM. This CDR3 has 14 amino acids. Trimming shortened V by 4 bases and J by 4 bases, and 13 bases separated the two germline ends. The CDR3 loop reads CASSSTAGGYGYTF. The CDR3 DNA follows: TGTGCCAGCAGTTCCACTGCGGGTGGCTATGGCTACACCTTC.

V usage is TRBV7-8 and J usage is TRBJ1-2; 12 positions match TRBD1. The CDR3 is 14 residues long. Looked up from germline, CDR1 is SGHVS and CDR2 is FQNEAQ. Trimming cost V 8 bases and J 4 bases; bases outside gene matches: 5. CDR3 nucleotide sequence: TGTGCCAGCGGGACAGGGGGCGCAGGCTATGGCTACACCTTC. Protein product: CASGTGGAGYGYTF.

The genes are TRBV5-1 and TRBJ2-3, with D uncertain. The CDR3 is 11 amino acids. CDR1 SGHRS and CDR2 YFSETQ come from the germline V gene. V lost 7 bases, J lost 2 bases, and 5 bases lay in between. The CDR3 bases are TGCGCCAGCGCCTTCACAGATACGCAGTATTTT. Its translation: CASAFTDTQYF.

This chain uses TRBV11-3 with TRBJ2-1, with D perhaps TRBD2 (5 bases). V dropped 1 base and J dropped 9 bases, with 10 bases sitting between them. The CDR3 contains 13 residues. In germline, CDR1 is SGHNT, CDR2 YENEEA. The CDR3 is CASSLVSAGEQFF. CDR3 DNA sequence: TGTGCCAGCAGCTTAGTTTCGGCGGGTGAGCAGTTCTTC.

The V call is TRBV5-4, the J call TRBJ1-2, with a tentative D call TRBD1 (5 bases). V lost 4 bases and J lost 2, with 15 bases in between. Germline V gene data show CDR1 as SGHNT and CDR2 as YYREEE (reference sequence). The CDR3 extends over 15 amino acids. The CDR3 is CASSSQGRDNYGYTF. DNA of the CDR3: TGTGCCAGCAGCAGTCAGGGACGGGACAACTATGGCTACACCTTC.

V usage is TRBV6-1 and J usage is TRBJ1-3, with D possibly matching TRBD1 (6 bases). Germline values: CDR1 MNHNS, CDR2 SASEGT. The CDR3 runs 15 residues. The germline V and J ends were trimmed by 11 bases and 0 bases, with 17 bases remaining between them. CDR3 DNA: TGTGCCTCAAAAGGGGGGCCTGACTCTGGAAACACCATATATTTT. It translates to CASKGGPDSGNTIYF.

This clone was recorded only once. The chain uses TRBV6-5 and TRBJ1-4; D is unclear. V was trimmed by 10 bases and J by 2 bases, leaving 17 bases between them. The CDR3 loop spans 15 amino acids. Germline assignment: CDR1 MNHEY and CDR2 SVGAGI. CDR3 coding DNA: TGTGCCACCAAGTTAGGTCGTGGGACTAATGAAAAACTGTTTTTT. This gives the protein CATKLGRGTNEKLFF.

The rearrangement joins TRBV5-6 to TRBJ2-7; unclear D gene. Trimming left V 2 bases short and J 4 bases short, with 7 bases between. The CDR3 consists of 12 residues. Germline V gives CDR1 SGHDT, CDR2 YYEEEE. The CDR3 DNA reads TGTGCCAGCAGCTTCGGCGCGTACGAGCAGTACTTC. It yields the protein CASSFGAYEQYF. Supplemented by reference TRBV5-6 and TRBJ2-7, the full variable domain reads DAGVTQSPTHLIKTRGQQVTLRCSPKSGHDTVSWYQQALGQGPQFIFQYYEEEERQRGNFPDRFSGHQFPNYSSELNVNALLLGDSALYLCASSFGAYEQYFGPGTRLTVT.

The CDR3 spells CASSIDWGAMNTEAFF. The CDR3, as DNA: TGTGCCAGTAGTATAGATTGGGGGGCCATGAACACTGAAGCTTTCTTT. The V call is TRBV19, the J call TRBJ1-1; maybe TRBD1 (6 bases). Trimming pared 0 bases from V and 0 bases from J, leaving 11 bases between. The germline V gene has CDR1 LNHDA and CDR2 SQIVND (reference sequence). The CDR3 totals 16 residues.

This chain uses TRBV29-1 with TRBJ2-1, with TRBD1 matching 7 bases. The CDR3 loop spans 13 amino acids. The germline V gene has CDR1 SQVTM and CDR2 ANQGSEA. J lost 5 bases, V lost 5 bases, and 6 bases had no gene match. The CDR3 DNA reads as TGCAGCGTTAGGGGACAGTTGAACAATGAGCAGTTCTTC. This translates into CSVRGQLNNEQFF.

The V and J genes are TRBV19 and TRBJ2-2, with unresolved D. CDR1 LNHDA and CDR2 SQIVND come from the germline V gene (reference sequence). The CDR3 spans 12 residues. V dropped 7 bases and J dropped 5 bases, with 8 bases sitting between them. CDR3 sequence (DNA): TGTGCCAGTAAATATCTAACCGGGGAGCTGTTTTTT. This codes for CASKYLTGELFF.

This sequence joins TRBV5-4 and TRBJ2-3; D ambiguous. Trimming removed 3 bases from V and 2 bases from J, with 19 bases in between. In germline, CDR1 is SGHNT, CDR2 YYREEE (reference sequence). This CDR3 comprises 17 residues. The CDR3 nucleotides read TGTGCCAGCAGCTCCCCCCTCTTCGGGTTTAACACAGATACGCAGTATTTT. Residues: CASSSPLFGFNTDTQYF. Full variable domain (outside the CDR3, taken from reference TRBV5-4 and TRBJ2-3): ETGVTQSPTHLIKTRGQQVTLRCSSQSGHNTVSWYQQALGQGPQFIFQYYREEENGRGNFPPRFSGLQFPNYSSELNVNALELDDSALYLCASSSPLFGFNTDTQYFGPGTRLTVL.

V is TRBV2 and J is TRBJ1-4; 8 bases agree with TRBD1. With 5 bases clipped from V and 8 bases from J, the junction kept 7 bases outside the gene matches. CDR3 size: 14 residues. The germline gives CDR1 SNHLY, CDR2 FYNNEI. The chain's CDR3 is CASSQGQVREKLFF. CDR3 nucleotide sequence: TGTGCCAGCAGTCAGGGACAGGTACGCGAAAAACTGTTTTTT.

In its sample, this clone was seen once. This chain connects TRBV28 to TRBJ2-7; D could derive from TRBD1 or TRBD2 (5 bases each). The CDR3 runs to 15 residues. Germline-derived CDR1 and CDR2 are MDHEN and SYDVKM. Trimming took 4 bases from V and 2 from J, leaving 15 bases between them. The CDR3 DNA reads TGTGCCAGCAGTTATATCCGGGACCGACCCTACGAGCAGTACTTC. Translating gives CASSYIRDRPYEQYF.

This chain connects TRBV28 to TRBJ2-5; no definite D call. V was shortened by 5 bases and J by 4 bases, with 11 bases between the two germline ends. Germline CDR1 MDHEN, CDR2 SYDVKM. CDR3 size: 13 residues. The DNA of the CDR3 is TGTGCCAGCAGTCTAGGCAATACAGAGACCCAGTACTTC. This sequence encodes CASSLGNTETQYF. Variable domain in full (rest from reference TRBV28 and TRBJ2-5): DVKVTQSSRYLVKRTGEKVFLECVQDMDHENMFWYRQDPGLGLRLIYFSYDVKMKEKGDIPEGYSVSREKKERFSLILESASTNQTSMYLCASSLGNTETQYFGPGTRLLVL.

The chain is built from TRBV18 and TRBJ1-1; tentative D call: TRBD1 (6 bases). The length of the CDR3 is 16 residues. Germline CDR1 KGHSH, CDR2 LQKENI. Trimming stripped 2 bases from V and 1 base from J, with 14 bases between. The CDR3 DNA sequence: TGTGCCAGCTCACCATGGACAGTAGTTTCGAACACTGAAGCTTTCTTT. Translated: CASSPWTVVSNTEAFF.

The chain links TRBV11-2 to TRBJ2-2, with D perhaps TRBD2 (5 bases). CDR3 length: 17 residues. Trimming pared 2 bases from V and 6 bases from J, leaving 19 bases between. CDR1 and CDR2 (germline): SGHAT, FQNNGV. The CDR3 region is CASSLLLTGFLSGELFF. CDR3 sequence (DNA): TGTGCCAGCAGCTTACTATTAACGGGGTTTCTTTCCGGGGAGCTGTTTTTT.

The V gene is TRBV27, the J gene TRBJ2-7; D may be TRBD1 (6 bases). The germline V and J ends were trimmed by 7 bases and 0 bases, with 13 bases remaining between them. CDR1 is MNHEY and CDR2 is SMNVEV in the germline V gene (reference sequence). This CDR3 is built from 14 residues. The CDR3 protein is CASKVSRGSYEQYF. DNA for the CDR3: TGTGCCAGCAAGGTGTCCAGGGGCTCCTACGAGCAGTACTTC.

The chain combines TRBV4-1 with TRBJ2-7, with D maybe TRBD1 (6 bases). The CDR3 length is 16 residues. V shed 1 base and J shed 4 bases, with 17 bases lying between them. Germline V gene data show CDR1 as MGHRA and CDR2 as YSYEKL. Here the CDR3 reads CASSQVGQGSYYEQYF. The DNA of the CDR3 is TGCGCCAGCAGCCAAGTGGGGCAGGGGAGTTATTACGAGCAGTACTTC.

The J gene is TRBJ2-5, the V gene TRBV7-3, with D perhaps given as TRBD1 or TRBD2 (6 bases each). CDR1 and CDR2 from the germline V gene are SGHTA and FQGTGA. The CDR3 consists of 14 residues. The V end lost 5 bases, the J end lost 5 bases, and 15 bases lay between the germline ends. The chain's CDR3 is CASSPEGGLETQYF. CDR3 in DNA: TGTGCCAGCAGCCCCGAGGGGGGACTGGAGACCCAGTACTTC.

This clone was recorded only once. CDR3 in DNA: TGTGCCAGCCCAGACAGGCCATATAGCAATCAGCCCCAGCATTTT. Protein sequence: CASPDRPYSNQPQHF. The V gene is TRBV18, the J gene TRBJ1-5; D may be TRBD1 (6 bases). V lost 8 bases and J 0 bases, leaving 14 bases between the germline ends. The length of the CDR3 is 15 residues. Germline V gene lookup returns CDR1 KGHSH and CDR2 LQKENI. Based on the CDR3 plus reference TRBV18 and TRBJ1-5, the full variable domain is NAGVMQNPRHLVRRRGQEARLRCSPMKGHSHVYWYRQLPEEGLKFMVYLQKENIIDESGMPKERFSAEFPKEGPSILRIQQVVRGDSAAYFCASPDRPYSNQPQHFGDGTRLSIL.

The chain recombines TRBV5-1 with TRBJ2-7; perhaps TRBD2 as D (6 bases). Per germline, CDR1 SGHRS and CDR2 YFSETQ. The CDR3 sequence is 12 residues long. The ends were cut back, 7 bases at V and 0 bases at J, with 8 bases in the middle. The CDR3 nucleotides are TGCGCCAGCCGGGACTCCTCCTACGAGCAGTACTTC. Residues: CASRDSSYEQYF.

V gene TRBV5-1 combines with J gene TRBJ2-1, with no clear D. Germline CDR1 and CDR2: SGHRS and YFSETQ. CDR3 length: 14 amino acids. Trimming left V 2 bases short and J 8 bases short, with 14 bases between. CDR3 bases: TGCGCCAGCAGCTTCGGTGGGTGGCGCGATGAGCAGTTCTTC. Its translation: CASSFGGWRDEQFF. The full variable domain, in which reference TRBV5-1 and TRBJ2-1 provide the parts outside the CDR3, is KAGVTQTPRYLIKTRGQQVTLSCSPISGHRSVSWYQQTPGQGLQFLFEYFSETQRNKGNFPGRFSGRQFSNSRSEMNVSTLELGDSALYLCASSFGGWRDEQFFGPGTRLTVL.

This chain uses TRBV13 with TRBJ2-3, with 7 bases lining up with TRBD2. This CDR3 region has 16 residues. Trimming took 0 bases from V and 4 from J; bases not matched to a gene: 7. The germline gives CDR1 PRHDT, CDR2 FYEKMQ (reference sequence). CDR3 nucleotides: TGTGCCAGCAGCTTAGGCCGGGGGGAGGCCCCAGATACGCAGTATTTT. This gives the protein CASSLGRGEAPDTQYF.

J is TRBJ2-2 and V is TRBV18; perhaps TRBD2 as D (5 bases). From germline, CDR1 is KGHSH and CDR2 LQKENI. The CDR3 is 15 amino acids. The V and J ends lost 1 base and 2 bases respectively, with 8 bases between them. CDR3 in amino acids: CASSPLPGNTGELFF. The CDR3 bases are TGTGCCAGCTCACCACTTCCGGGAAACACCGGGGAGCTGTTTTTT.